Below, one T cell receptor beta chain is given with its context. Its specific antigen is unknown. Base quality data are lacking; no much larger clone is found one base away. What this sample's time point label stands for: peripheral blood 6 weeks after treatment start. The cohort comprised 25 to 30 patients with locally advanced or metastatic urothelial carcinoma treated at Memorial Sloan Kettering on a trial protocol. Peripheral blood mononuclear cells were collected pretreatment and during treatment, at between 1 and 8 total time points per patient. The Qiagen DNeasy Blood extraction kit was used to purify genomic DNA from total PBMCs and tumor samples. Collected pretreatment and during treatment, PBMCs were isolated and stored as previously described. V sheds 5 bases and J sheds 0 bases, leaving 8 bases between their ends. From a lookup of the germline V gene, CDR1 and CDR2 are SGHTA and FQGNSA. Spanning cysteine to phenylalanine, the CDR3 consists of 14 amino acids. Just the 42-base CDR3 DNA is kept, in frame starting at base 1.

These data come from a study of PD-L1 blockade in urothelial cancer (dated by TCRdb to about 2017). About the study as a whole: Every patient began therapy in the mid-2010s and was given atezolizumab 1,200 mg intravenously every 3 weeks. About nine tenths of the roughly 30 patients were males with bladder-origin urothelial cancer, and about 65% of the roughly 30 reported a prior smoking history. Durable clinical benefit meant progression-free survival longer than 6 months, and TCR features were also tested against progression-free and overall survival. Whole exome sequencing and RNA sequencing of pretreatment tumors were performed alongside TCR sequencing in the same patients. Blood samples were analyzed at 3 weeks after treatment start (second dose) and at 6 weeks after treatment start. Pretreatment blood TCR-seq was available for twenty-nine patients, at least one posttreatment blood collection was obtained for around 24 patients, and tumor TCR-seq was available for around 24 patients. The study, an exploratory multi-omic analysis, examined somatic, immune and clinical correlates of response to PD-L1 blockade with atezolizumab in urothelial cancer. An ECOG performance status of 0 or 1 was recorded for the patients, and 0 to 3 prior chemotherapy regimens had been received by the patients. Blood samples gave median yields of about 150,000 T cells and over 80,000 unique TCRs, along with a median clonality of about 0.084. Pretreatment tumor samples, along with matched peripheral blood serially collected before and after atezolizumab treatment, were subjected to TCR sequencing. Durable clinical benefit was achieved by nine patients but not by the remaining 20. The full study reports these points: Because the sample size was small (n ≈ 29) and many of the analyses were exploratory, the results are meant to be hypothesis-generating. Among patients with durable benefit, tumor-associated TCR clones showed greater expansion in peripheral blood 3 weeks after treatment started (n ≈ 20, p = 0.022). A pretreatment peripheral blood TCR clonality below the median was linked to improved progression-free and overall survival.

Synthetic TCR analog templates were spiked into each PCR to estimate absolute template abundance from read counts. TCRbeta CDR3 regions were amplified from genomic DNA with bias-controlled V and J gene primers using the immunoSEQ assay. Sequencing of rearranged TCRbeta segments was done at approximately 20X coverage. From the authors' description of their analysis: Clustering was used to correct sequencing errors, and CDR3s were annotated against IMGT to assign V, D and J genes. Only productive TCRbeta rearrangements were used in downstream analyses, excluding out-of-frame or stop-codon sequences. To compute clonality, Shannon entropy was normalized by the log of the number of unique productive sequences and then subtracted from one. Fisher's exact test with Benjamini-Hochberg correction, using a cutoff of adjusted p below 0.01, was how clones that differed between time points or between blood and tumor were identified. This is the immuneACCESS table as TCRdb keeps it, with only in-frame sequences that have V and J called. A part of the clones is gone; compared with another copy, unresolved V genes explain less than half, and the rest is unexplained. The V and J calls and the clone size are those of that table, but D and trimming were determined from the DNA. This sample is represented by 100,000 to 150,000 clones; about 84% of them were singletons. The top ten clonotypes cover roughly 2.3% of the sample.

The chain joins TRBV7-2 to TRBJ1-3; no confident D gene assignment can be made. This clonotype originated in a man over 45 with urothelial cancer. The input for sequencing was PBMCs, taken around atezolizumab (anti-PD-L1) treatment. The nucleotide sequence reads TGTGCCAGCAGCGCGGGGTTCTCTGGAAACACCATATATTTT. It specifies CASSAGFSGNTIYF.